Listed here are 9 T cell receptor beta chains from one sample, sequenced in a study of blood T cell repertoires in COVID-19. Method: immunoSEQ multiplex PCR; TCRdb's copy keeps in-frame clones and lacks some. The sample includes around 60,000 clones, more than 85% of them seen just once. Sequenced material: peripheral blood. These receptor sequences come from a man in his fifties or sixties with acute or convalescent COVID-19.

The rearrangement joins TRBV9 to TRBJ2-2, with D unresolved. This CDR3 has 13 residues. Deletions cut 0 bases from V and 6 bases from J, with 6 bases between. The germline V gene has CDR1 SGDLS and CDR2 YYNGEE. The CDR3 bases are TGTGCCAGCAGCGTAGATATCGCCGGGGAGCTGTTTTTT. Translating it yields CASSVDIAGELFF.

The J gene is TRBJ2-7, the V gene TRBV29-1; D may be TRBD2 (5 bases). Per the germline V gene, CDR1 is SQVTM and CDR2 is ANQGSEA. The V gene lost 0 bases and the J gene lost 3 bases, with 6 bases spanning the gap. The CDR3 totals 12 residues. In DNA, the CDR3 is TGCAGCGTTGAAGAAGGAGGCTACGAGCAGTACTTC. Translating it yields CSVEEGGYEQYF.

The gene calls are TRBV24-1 and TRBJ1-5, with D maybe TRBD1 (6 bases). The CDR3 extends over 13 amino acids. Deletions cut 5 bases from V and 3 bases from J, with 7 bases between. Germline V gene sequence: CDR1 KGHDR, CDR2 SFDVKD. CDR3 in amino acids: CATSGDINQPQHF. The CDR3, as DNA: TGTGCCACCAGTGGGGACATCAATCAGCCCCAGCATTTT.

The genes are TRBV6-5 and TRBJ1-1; D might be TRBD1 (6 bases). This CDR3 is 14 amino acids long. The germline CDR1 and CDR2 sequences are MNHEY and SVGAGI. The ends were cut back, 6 bases at V and 0 bases at J, with 11 bases in the middle. The CDR3 sequence: CASRTGTLNTEAFF. For the CDR3, the DNA is TGTGCCAGCAGGACCGGGACACTGAACACTGAAGCTTTCTTT.

The chain carries TRBV30 and TRBJ2-1; D uncertain. This CDR3 is built from 13 residues. Germline V gene sequence: CDR1 GTSNPN, CDR2 SVGIG (reference sequence). Deletions cut 3 bases from V and 7 bases from J, with 13 bases between. The CDR3: CAWRAPGRNEQFF. The CDR3 DNA sequence: TGTGCCTGGAGGGCCCCGGGTCGGAATGAGCAGTTCTTC.

A remark on this clone: This specimen includes other DNA sequences encoding the same CDR3. CDR3 bases: TGTGCCAGCAGCTTAACAGGGACAGCCCAAGAGACCCAGTACTTC. Residues: CASSLTGTAQETQYF. The J gene is TRBJ2-5, the V gene TRBV7-2, with 7 bases identical to TRBD1. Germline V lookup: CDR1 SGHTA, CDR2 FQGNSA. V shed 2 bases and J 1 base; nucleotides not matched to a gene: 4. The CDR3 extends over 15 amino acids.

The J gene is TRBJ1-1, the V gene TRBV5-1; D call uncertain. CDR3 length: 13 amino acids. Germline V CDR1 and CDR2: SGHRS, YFSETQ. V lost 0 bases to trimming and J lost 5 bases, with 8 bases between them. The CDR3: CASSLGWATEAFF. The CDR3 coding sequence is TGCGCCAGCAGCTTGGGCTGGGCGACTGAAGCTTTCTTT.

The V call is TRBV18, the J call TRBJ2-7; 9 positions match TRBD1. Germline V gene sequence: CDR1 KGHSH, CDR2 LQKENI. V trimming: 1 base; J trimming: 2 bases; junction bases outside the gene matches: 9. The CDR3 totals 17 residues. The CDR3 protein is CASSPLVPGQGPYEQYF. CDR3 DNA sequence: TGTGCCAGCTCACCACTAGTCCCGGGACAGGGACCCTACGAGCAGTACTTC. The variable domain in full, completed from reference TRBV18 and TRBJ2-7, reads NAGVMQNPRHLVRRRGQEARLRCSPMKGHSHVYWYRQLPEEGLKFMVYLQKENIIDESGMPKERFSAEFPKEGPSILRIQQVVRGDSAAYFCASSPLVPGQGPYEQYFGPGTRLTVT.

This sequence joins TRBV11-2 and TRBJ2-3, with TRBD2 matching over 9 bases. Trimming removed 3 bases from V and 2 bases from J; junction bases left unmatched: 3. Germline lookup yields CDR1 SGHAT and CDR2 FQNNGV. CDR3 length: 15 residues. This CDR3 reads CASSFLAGDTDTQYF. In nucleotides, the CDR3 is TGTGCCAGCAGCTTTTTAGCGGGAGACACAGATACGCAGTATTTT.